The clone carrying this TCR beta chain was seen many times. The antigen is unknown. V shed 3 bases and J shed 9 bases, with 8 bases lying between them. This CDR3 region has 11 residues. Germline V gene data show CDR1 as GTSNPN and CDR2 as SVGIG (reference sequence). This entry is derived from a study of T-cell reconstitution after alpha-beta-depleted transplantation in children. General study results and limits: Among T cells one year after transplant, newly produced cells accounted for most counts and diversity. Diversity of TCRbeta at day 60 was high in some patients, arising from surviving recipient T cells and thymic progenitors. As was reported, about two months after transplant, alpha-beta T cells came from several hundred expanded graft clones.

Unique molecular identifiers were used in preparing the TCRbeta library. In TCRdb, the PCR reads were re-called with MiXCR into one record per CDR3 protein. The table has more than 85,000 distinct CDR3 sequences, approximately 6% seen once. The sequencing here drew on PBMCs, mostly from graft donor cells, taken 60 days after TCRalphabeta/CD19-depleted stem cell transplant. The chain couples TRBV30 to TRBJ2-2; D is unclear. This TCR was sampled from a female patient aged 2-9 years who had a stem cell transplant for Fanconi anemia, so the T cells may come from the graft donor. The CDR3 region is CAWSPERELFF. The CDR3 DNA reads TGTGCCTGGAGCCCAGAAAGGGAGCTGTTTTTT.